The clone carrying this T cell receptor beta chain has just one count. Its matching antigen is unknown. This record comes from a study of T cell responses to AZD1222 COVID-19 vaccine. This table comes from immunoSEQ multiplex PCR, and its TCRdb copy is limited to in-frame clones, with some not included. The repertoire has about 85,000 clones, roughly 85% of them found once; the top ten carry more than 7%. Study-level findings and limits: Repertoires were obtained only post-peak T cell response. Reportedly, nearly half the spike-specific TCRs target unmutated variant regions.

CDR3 length: 15 residues. The germline CDR1 and CDR2 sequences are SGHRS and YFSETQ. The V and J ends lost 4 bases and 1 base, in that order; junction bases with no gene match: 6. The sample in question was peripheral blood, obtained on day 0 of AZD1222 vaccination. The chain joins TRBV5-1 to TRBJ2-3; the match to TRBD2 covers 7 bases. This TCR came from an adult in good health. CDR3 sequence (DNA): TGCGCCAGCAGCCTCGGGGGAGGGGGCACAGATACGCAGTATTTT. This translates into CASSLGGGGTDTQYF.